The source of this T cell receptor beta chain is a study of cytomegalovirus exposure and HLA in healthy donors. Study at large: Tens of millions of unique TCR sequences came from HLA-typed donors in an early release. Study results and caveats: A later look showed TCR association rates differing by HLA locus, highest for DRB1 and lowest for HLA-C. CMV antigen specificity of a few CMV-associated chains was confirmed in vitro.

For this clone: What it recognizes is unknown.

PCR used 60 Vbeta primers and 13 Jbeta primers. The data were produced by immunoSEQ multiplex PCR, yet TCRdb's version contains in-frame clones alone and is incomplete. The sample includes about 72,000 clones, roughly four fifths of them seen just once. Germline values: CDR1 SNHLY, CDR2 FYNNEI. The CDR3 extends over 14 amino acids. Trimming removed 3 bases at V and 2 bases at J, with 10 bases between. This clonotype was obtained from a human donor in good health. The sample consisted of PBMCs. The rearrangement links TRBV2 to TRBJ2-5; a weak D match, TRBD2 (5 bases). In DNA form, the CDR3 reads TGTGCCAGCAGTGACCCCCGGGAACAAGAGACCCAGTACTTC. Translation gives CASSDPREQETQYF. The whole variable domain, filled in from reference TRBV2 and TRBJ2-5, reads EPEVTQTPSHQVTQMGQEVILRCVPISNHLYFYWYRQILGQKVEFLVSFYNNEISEKSEIFDDQFSVERPDGSNFTLKIRSTKLEDSAMYFCASSDPREQETQYFGPGTRLLVL.